These 17 T cell receptor beta chains came from one sample sequenced in a study of identical twins. TCRdb independently ran MiXCR on the 5' RACE reads; one entry per CDR3 protein. The repertoire holds approximately 500,000 distinct CDR3 sequences, with 20% to 30% as singletons. This same sample was also part of a study on T cells expressing NK-cell markers.

Sequenced input: CD4+ T cells sorted from blood. The source is a woman aged 18-29 years in good health.

This clonotype qualifies as medium-sized. The J gene is TRBJ1-1, the V gene TRBV7-2; D ambiguous. V was trimmed by 2 bases and J by 4 bases, leaving 11 bases between them. The CDR3 has 14 amino acids. From germline, CDR1 is SGHTA and CDR2 FQGNSA. CDR3 bases: TGTGCCAGCAGCTTAAACCCTGCGGGCACTGAAGCTTTCTTT. Translated: CASSLNPAGTEAFF.

As concerns this clonotype: It may be a read error: a sequence one base away is much more abundant. The genes are TRBV6-1 and TRBJ1-1; D perhaps matches TRBD1 (5 bases). The ends were cut back, 7 bases at V and 4 bases at J, with 7 bases in the middle. Germline V gene sequence: CDR1 MNHNS, CDR2 SASEGT. The CDR3 covers 11 residues. CDR3 DNA: TGTGCCAGCACCAGGGTCACTGAAGCTTTCTTT. Its translation is CASTRVTEAFF.

This chain connects TRBV18 to TRBJ2-7; 7 positions match TRBD1. This CDR3 has 15 residues. With 2 bases clipped from V and 5 bases from J, the junction kept 9 bases outside the gene matches. Germline CDR1 reads KGHSH; CDR2 reads LQKENI. In DNA form, the CDR3 reads TGTGCCAGCTCACCAAGGAACACAGGGGACAACGAGCAGTACTTC. Protein sequence: CASSPRNTGDNEQYF.

The V gene is TRBV10-3, the J gene TRBJ2-7, with D uncertain. The CDR3 is 15 amino acids. Germline V gene sequence: CDR1 ENHRY, CDR2 SYGVKD. V was pared by 4 bases and J by 0 bases, with 13 bases between. CDR3 sequence reads: CAISGVTPSSYEQYF. The CDR3 DNA reads TGTGCCATCAGTGGAGTGACGCCGAGCTCCTACGAGCAGTACTTC.

The V gene is TRBV20-1, the J gene TRBJ2-7; D is perhaps TRBD2 (7 bases). CDR1 and CDR2 (germline): DFQATT, SNEGSKA (reference sequence). The CDR3 totals 14 residues. V was pared by 3 bases and J by 0 bases, with 12 bases between. The CDR3 reads CSASGGGASYEQYF. The CDR3 bases are TGCAGTGCTAGTGGGGGGGGGGCCTCCTACGAGCAGTACTTC.

This clonotype showed up just a few times. The chain has TRBV7-2 and TRBJ2-1, with TRBD1 matching over 9 bases. The ends lost 5 bases at V and 7 bases at J; junction bases unmatched: 6. The CDR3 consists of 14 residues. The germline V gene encodes CDR1 SGHTA and CDR2 FQGNSA. The CDR3 spells CASSPWTGENEQFF. CDR3 nucleotides: TGTGCCAGCAGCCCATGGACAGGGGAGAATGAGCAGTTCTTC. The full variable domain, completed using reference TRBV7-2 and TRBJ2-1, is GAGVSQSPSNKVTEKGKDVELRCDPISGHTALYWYRQSLGQGLEFLIYFQGNSAPDKSGLPSDRFSAERTGGSVSTLTIQRTQQEDSAVYLCASSPWTGENEQFFGPGTRLTVL.

In its sample, this clonotype was seen a few times. This sequence joins TRBV10-3 and TRBJ2-3; 10 bases map to TRBD2. The CDR3 consists of 17 residues. In germline, CDR1 is ENHRY, CDR2 SYGVKD. The junction had 15 bases not matched to a gene; V was cut back by 6 bases and J by 6 bases. The CDR3 bases are TGTGCCATCAGACTCGGGGGCCTAGCGGGAGTTTCTGATACGCAGTATTTT. Translation gives CAIRLGGLAGVSDTQYF.

In this sample, this clonotype turned up many times. The rearrangement links TRBV5-1 to TRBJ1-2, with 7 bases that match TRBD1. Germline CDR1 and CDR2: SGHRS and YFSETQ. Trimming removed 2 bases from V and 3 bases from J; junction bases left unmatched: 4. This CDR3 region has 14 residues. The CDR3 bases are TGCGCCAGCAGCTTTACCGGGACAGACTATGGCTACACCTTC. It specifies CASSFTGTDYGYTF. The full variable domain, rest sourced from reference TRBV5-1 and TRBJ1-2, is KAGVTQTPRYLIKTRGQQVTLSCSPISGHRSVSWYQQTPGQGLQFLFEYFSETQRNKGNFPGRFSGRQFSNSRSEMNVSTLELGDSALYLCASSFTGTDYGYTFGSGTRLTVV.

J is TRBJ2-3 and V is TRBV30, with 7 bases that match TRBD2. This CDR3 spans 15 amino acids. V lost 2 bases to trimming and J lost 4 bases; unmatched junction nucleotides: 9. The germline V gene encodes CDR1 GTSNPN and CDR2 SVGIG (reference sequence). The chain's CDR3 is CAWSRLGTTADTQYF. The CDR3 DNA follows: TGTGCCTGGAGTCGTCTCGGGACTACGGCAGATACGCAGTATTTT.

This rearrangement joins TRBV20-1 to TRBJ2-5, with TRBD1 matching over 9 bases. This CDR3 spans 15 amino acids. The germline CDR1 and CDR2 sequences are DFQATT and SNEGSKA (reference sequence). Losses at the gene ends were 6 bases for V and 4 bases for J; bases not matched to a gene: 12. The chain's CDR3 is CSASTGGVIRETQYF. CDR3 bases: TGCAGTGCCTCTACAGGGGGCGTTATTAGAGAGACCCAGTACTTC.

This clonotype was observed a few times. The rearrangement uses TRBV7-9 and TRBJ2-1; D may be TRBD2 (7 bases). V lost 5 bases and J 2 bases, leaving 16 bases between the germline ends. The CDR3 runs to 16 residues. Germline V CDR1 and CDR2: SEHNR, FQNEAQ (reference sequence). The CDR3 DNA reads TGTGCCAGCAGCGTTTTTCGGGGGGCTGCCTACAATGAGCAGTTCTTC. It translates to CASSVFRGAAYNEQFF.

This clonotype was counted only a few times. CDR3 in amino acids: CASSVGSGSHTQYF. The CDR3 DNA is TGTGCCAGCAGCGTAGGTAGCGGGAGCCATACGCAGTATTTT. V gene TRBV9 combines with J gene TRBJ2-3; the match to TRBD2 covers 9 bases. The CDR3 extends over 14 amino acids. The V and J ends lost 0 bases and 7 bases, in that order; junction bases with no gene match: 3. CDR1 and CDR2 (germline): SGDLS, YYNGEE.

The chain carries TRBV7-9 and TRBJ2-7, with D possibly being TRBD1 or TRBD2 (5 bases each). CDR3 size: 15 residues. Germline CDR1 SEHNR, CDR2 FQNEAQ (reference sequence). Trimming took 7 bases from V and 2 from J, leaving 18 bases between them. CDR3 amino acids: CASKRGRDPTYEQYF. CDR3 DNA: TGTGCCAGCAAAAGGGGCCGGGACCCCACCTACGAGCAGTACTTC.

The chain carries TRBV7-2 and TRBJ1-4; 7 positions agree with TRBD1. The V gene end was trimmed by 0 bases and the J gene end by 3 bases; junction bases not matched to a gene: 7. Germline V gene lookup returns CDR1 SGHTA and CDR2 FQGNSA. The length of the CDR3 is 17 residues. In DNA, the CDR3 is TGTGCCAGCAGCTTAGCCCTATGGACAGGCTCTAATGAAAAACTGTTTTTT. Translating gives CASSLALWTGSNEKLFF.

There are many counts of this clonotype. V gene TRBV2 combines with J gene TRBJ1-5; maybe TRBD1 (5 bases). V was cut by 7 bases and J by 1 base, with 14 bases left in between. Germline assignment: CDR1 SNHLY and CDR2 FYNNEI. The length of the CDR3 is 15 residues. The CDR3 sequence: CASKKGYSSNQPQHF. The CDR3 nucleotides read TGTGCCAGCAAAAAGGGGTACTCGAGCAATCAGCCCCAGCATTTT.

The chain employs TRBV27 and TRBJ1-2; TRBD1 agrees at 12 bases. This CDR3 region has 17 residues. Germline V gene data show CDR1 as MNHEY and CDR2 as SMNVEV (reference sequence). Losses at the gene ends were 0 bases for V and 8 bases for J; bases not matched to a gene: 10. Written as DNA, the CDR3 is TGTGCCAGCAGTTTATCCGGGACAGGGGGCGCAGTCCGGGGCTACACCTTC. This encodes CASSLSGTGGAVRGYTF.

This clonotype was picked up one time. The chain recombines TRBV20-1 with TRBJ2-1; D ambiguous. This CDR3 is built from 14 residues. V lost 7 bases, J lost 0 bases, and 13 bases lay in between. Germline CDR1 and CDR2: DFQATT and SNEGSKA (reference sequence). The CDR3 DNA reads TGCAGTGGAGACGAGGAGAGCTCCTACAATGAGCAGTTCTTC. Translation: CSGDEESSYNEQFF.